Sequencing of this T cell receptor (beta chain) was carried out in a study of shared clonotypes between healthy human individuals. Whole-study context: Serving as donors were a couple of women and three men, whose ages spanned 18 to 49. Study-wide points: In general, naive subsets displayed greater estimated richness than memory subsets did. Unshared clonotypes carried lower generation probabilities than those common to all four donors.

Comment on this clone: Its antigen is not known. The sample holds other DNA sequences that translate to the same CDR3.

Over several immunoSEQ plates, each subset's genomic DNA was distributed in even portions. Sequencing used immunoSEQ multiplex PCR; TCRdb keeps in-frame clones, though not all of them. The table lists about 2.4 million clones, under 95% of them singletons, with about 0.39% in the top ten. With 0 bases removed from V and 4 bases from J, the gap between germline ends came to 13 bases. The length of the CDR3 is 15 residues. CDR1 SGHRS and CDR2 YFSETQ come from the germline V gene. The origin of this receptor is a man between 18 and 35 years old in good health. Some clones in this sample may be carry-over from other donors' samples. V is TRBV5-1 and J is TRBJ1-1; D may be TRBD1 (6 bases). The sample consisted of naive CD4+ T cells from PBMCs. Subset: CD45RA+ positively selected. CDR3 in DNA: TGCGCCAGCAGCTTGGAGGCAGGGGCAGGCACTGAAGCTTTCTTT. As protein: CASSLEAGAGTEAFF.